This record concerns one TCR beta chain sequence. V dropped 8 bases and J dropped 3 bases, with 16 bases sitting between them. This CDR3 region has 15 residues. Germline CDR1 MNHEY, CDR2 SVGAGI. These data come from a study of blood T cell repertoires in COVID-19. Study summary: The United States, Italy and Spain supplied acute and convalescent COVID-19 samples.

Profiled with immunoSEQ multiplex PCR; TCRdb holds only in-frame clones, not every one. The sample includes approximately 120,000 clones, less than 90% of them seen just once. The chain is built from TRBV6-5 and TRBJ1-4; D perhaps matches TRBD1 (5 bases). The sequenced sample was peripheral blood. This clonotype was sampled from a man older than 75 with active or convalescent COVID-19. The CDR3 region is CASHPVEGPNEKLFF. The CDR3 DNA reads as TGTGCCAGCCACCCGGTGGAGGGGCCTAATGAAAAACTGTTTTTT.